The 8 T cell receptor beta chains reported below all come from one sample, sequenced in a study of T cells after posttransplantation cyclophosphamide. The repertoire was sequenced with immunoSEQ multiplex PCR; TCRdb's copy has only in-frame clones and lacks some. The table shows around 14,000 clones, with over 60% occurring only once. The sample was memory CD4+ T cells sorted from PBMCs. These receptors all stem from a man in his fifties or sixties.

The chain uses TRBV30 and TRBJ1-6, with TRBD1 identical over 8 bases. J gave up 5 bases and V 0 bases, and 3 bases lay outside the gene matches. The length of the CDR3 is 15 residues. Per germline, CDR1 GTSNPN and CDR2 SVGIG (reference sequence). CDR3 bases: TGTGCCTGGAGTGTGACAGGGGTCGATAATTCACCCCTCCACTTT. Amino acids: CAWSVTGVDNSPLHF.

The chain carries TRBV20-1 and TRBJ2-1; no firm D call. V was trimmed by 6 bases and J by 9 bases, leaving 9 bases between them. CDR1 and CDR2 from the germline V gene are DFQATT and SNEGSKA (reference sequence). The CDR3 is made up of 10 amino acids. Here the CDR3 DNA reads TGCAGTGCCGGAGTAGCTGAGCAGTTCTTC. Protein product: CSAGVAEQFF.

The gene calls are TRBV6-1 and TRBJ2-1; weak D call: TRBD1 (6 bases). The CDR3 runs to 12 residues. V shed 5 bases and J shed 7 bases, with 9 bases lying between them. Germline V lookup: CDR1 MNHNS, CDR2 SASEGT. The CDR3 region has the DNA TGTGCCAGCAGTAGTGGACAGAATGAGCAGTTCTTC. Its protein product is CASSSGQNEQFF.

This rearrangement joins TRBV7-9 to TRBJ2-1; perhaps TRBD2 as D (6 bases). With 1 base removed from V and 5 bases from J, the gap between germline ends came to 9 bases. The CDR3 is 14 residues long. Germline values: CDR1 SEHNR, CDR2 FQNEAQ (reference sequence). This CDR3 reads CASSLVAAHNEQFF. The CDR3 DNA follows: TGTGCCAGCAGCTTAGTAGCGGCCCACAATGAGCAGTTCTTC.

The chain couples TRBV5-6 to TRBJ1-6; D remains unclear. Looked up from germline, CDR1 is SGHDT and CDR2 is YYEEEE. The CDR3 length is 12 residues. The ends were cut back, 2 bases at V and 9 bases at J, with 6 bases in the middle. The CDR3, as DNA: TGTGCCAGCAGCTTCCCACTTTCACCCCTCCACTTT. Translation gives CASSFPLSPLHF. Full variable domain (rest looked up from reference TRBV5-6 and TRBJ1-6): DAGVTQSPTHLIKTRGQQVTLRCSPKSGHDTVSWYQQALGQGPQFIFQYYEEEERQRGNFPDRFSGHQFPNYSSELNVNALLLGDSALYLCASSFPLSPLHFGNGTRLTVT.

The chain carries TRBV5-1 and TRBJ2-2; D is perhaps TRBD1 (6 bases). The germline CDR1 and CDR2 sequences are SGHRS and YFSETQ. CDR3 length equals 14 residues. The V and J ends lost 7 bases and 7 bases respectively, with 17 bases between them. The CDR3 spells CASVRGSTGGELFF. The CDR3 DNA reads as TGCGCCAGCGTAAGGGGCTCGACAGGCGGGGAGCTGTTTTTT.

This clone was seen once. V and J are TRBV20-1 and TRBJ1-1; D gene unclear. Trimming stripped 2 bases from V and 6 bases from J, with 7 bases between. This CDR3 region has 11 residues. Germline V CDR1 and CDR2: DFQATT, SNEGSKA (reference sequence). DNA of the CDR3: TGCAGTGCTAGACATTTCCCTGAAGCTTTCTTT. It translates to CSARHFPEAFF.

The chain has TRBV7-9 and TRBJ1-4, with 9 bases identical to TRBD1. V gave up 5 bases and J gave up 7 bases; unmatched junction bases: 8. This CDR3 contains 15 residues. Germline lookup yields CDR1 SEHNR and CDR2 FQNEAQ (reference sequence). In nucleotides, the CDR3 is TGTGCCAGCAGCCCAACAGGGGGCAGTGGTGAAAAACTGTTTTTT. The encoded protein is CASSPTGGSGEKLFF.